Listed below are T cell receptor beta chains from one sample, sequenced in a study of Ad26.COV2.S vaccination and SARS-CoV-2 variants. Sequencing used immunoSEQ multiplex PCR; TCRdb keeps in-frame clones, though not all of them. The sample gives 300,000 to 400,000 clones, about 85% of which show up once; 3.3% is in the top ten. The input for sequencing was peripheral blood, taken in a trial of Ad26.COV2.S vaccine versus placebo. The receptors here all came from a person aged 18-65 years who received the Ad26.COV2.S COVID-19 vaccine or a placebo. The conserved cysteine and the conserved F or W are not part of the CDR3 here.

J gene	V gene	CDR3 protein
TRBJ2-7	TRBV7-2	ASTARSGYEQY
TRBJ2-7	TRBV3-1/TRBV3-2	ASSPNGGLRYEQY
TRBJ2-7	TRBV7-2	ASSFQGSYEQY
TRBJ1-1	TRBV9	ASSAGHADTEAF
TRBJ2-1	TRBV10-3	AISQTTDASEQF
TRBJ2-1	TRBV3-1/TRBV3-2	ASSHCPGLALNEQF
TRBJ1-5	TRBV6-5	ASSYAGNQPQH
TRBJ2-7	TRBV5-1	ASSQEREPYEQY
TRBJ2-5	TRBV7-2	ASSLDSQETQY
TRBJ1-5	TRBV21-1	ASSLPGVNGNQPQH
TRBJ2-5	TRBV7-2	ASSLPGREETQY
TRBJ1-2	TRBV28	ASSLGSRGGSYGYT
TRBJ2-1	TRBV7-2	ASSLVVTNSYNEQF
TRBJ2-3	TRBV4-3	ASSQDGLADPVQRDTQY
TRBJ1-1	TRBV4-1	ASSQLARGNTEAF
TRBJ1-2	TRBV6-2/TRBV6-3	ASSNRDGNYGYT
TRBJ1-5	TRBV7-8	ASSLEGQGIHQPQH
TRBJ1-6	TRBV10-3	AIGRKSSYNSPLH
TRBJ2-5	TRBV11-2	ASSLDRGTGETQY
TRBJ2-5	TRBV5-8	ASSLGLAGGGETQY
TRBJ2-3	TRBV6-6	ASRNTGFTDTQY
TRBJ1-1	TRBV10-3	ATSGDSNTEAF
TRBJ1-1	TRBV15	ATSNTGGRTEAF
TRBJ1-4	TRBV28	ASSSQGASNEKLF
TRBJ1-3	TRBV6-2/TRBV6-3	ASSIGQGGNTIY
TRBJ1-1	TRBV3-1/TRBV3-2	ASSQVAGEGTEAF
TRBJ1-4	TRBV9	ASSLNSATNEKLF
TRBJ2-5	TRBV5-4	ASSLESGKTQY
TRBJ2-7	TRBV28	ASSLRLEQY
TRBJ2-7	TRBV6-5	ASSYSLRLASEQY
TRBJ2-7	TRBV30	AWSVSASEQY
TRBJ2-7	TRBV3-1/TRBV3-2	ASSQLSEQY
TRBJ1-2	TRBV2	ASSLDRYYGYT
TRBJ2-7	TRBV27	ASSPTRQGLTYEQY
TRBJ2-2	TRBV28	ASSKTTGELF
TRBJ1-2	TRBV28	ASETGQTNYGYT
TRBJ2-3	TRBV29-1	SVDQGASDTQY
TRBJ2-5	TRBV5-1	ASSSGLAGILQETQY
TRBJ2-1	TRBV12-5	ASGQGASSYNEQF
TRBJ2-1	TRBV29-1	SVEGQGGLDEQF
TRBJ2-3	TRBV30	AWTGESTDTQY
TRBJ1-2	TRBV5-1	ASSLDQGQGAYGYT
TRBJ2-1	TRBV6-2/TRBV6-3	ASSYRTLDNEQF
TRBJ1-1	TRBV5-6	ASSLAAGGAATEAF
TRBJ2-7	TRBV11-2	ASSLQGSAQPYEQY
TRBJ1-2	TRBV2	ASTHDGDGYT
TRBJ1-4	TRBV29-1	SVAGGTNEKLF
TRBJ2-5	TRBV9	ASSVQAATQY
TRBJ2-3	TRBV6-1	ASSAPPGAGGGTDTQY
TRBJ2-7	TRBV5-1	ASSLSPSGGEQY
TRBJ2-7	TRBV4-3	ASSQTTIYEQY
TRBJ2-2	TRBV12-3/TRBV12-4	ASSLDTGELF
TRBJ2-1	TRBV27	ASKRTGGGGEQF
TRBJ2-4	TRBV13	ASSRGEGNIQY